A selection of T cell receptor beta chains follows, all from one sample in a study of cytomegalovirus exposure and HLA in healthy donors. Using immunoSEQ multiplex PCR, the repertoire was profiled, and TCRdb retains in-frame clones only, with some absent. The sample includes some 170,000 clones, 60% to 80% of them seen just once. Sample: PBMCs. Receptors originate from a man between 18 and 29 years old in good health and CMV-seropositive. Both conserved end residues are part of each CDR3. Fields, in order: D gene, J gene, V gene, clone size, CDR3 protein, CDR3 DNA. A D gene is named only where the DNA matches it firmly. Clone size is given for some rows only: seen once, a few or many times, or a class if the clone is expanded.

>-|TRBJ1-2|TRBV19|-
CASSIFPGDGYTF
TGTGCCAGTAGTATATTTCCGGGGGATGGCTACACCTTC
>-|TRBJ1-5|TRBV12-2|-
CASRVCGRSNQPQHF
TGTGCAAGTCGGGTCTGCGGGCGAAGCAATCAGCCCCAGCATTTT
>-|TRBJ1-2|TRBV19|-
CASSTSHRVFNVRYGYTF
TGTGCCAGTAGTACCTCCCACAGGGTTTTTAACGTGAGGTATGGCTACACCTTC
>TRBD2|TRBJ2-4|TRBV7-2|-
CASSWGLAGDIQYF
TGTGCCAGCAGCTGGGGGCTAGCGGGAGACATTCAGTACTTC
>-|TRBJ2-4|TRBV13|-
CASSARRTLAKNIQYF
TGTGCCAGCAGCGCCCGAAGGACATTAGCCAAAAACATTCAGTACTTC
>-|TRBJ2-1|TRBV9|-
CASSARLATDEQFF
TGTGCCAGCAGTGCTCGTCTAGCGACAGATGAGCAGTTCTTC
>-|TRBJ1-2|TRBV5-1|-
CASSLQGNYGYTF
TGCGCCAGCAGCTTGCAGGGAAACTATGGCTACACCTTC
>-|TRBJ2-2|TRBV7-2|-
CASAKREAGELFF
TGTGCCAGTGCCAAAAGGGAGGCCGGGGAGCTGTTTTTT
>-|TRBJ1-5|TRBV6-1|once
CASSTNWASNQPQHF
TGTGCCAGCAGCACAAATTGGGCGAGCAATCAGCCCCAGCATTTT
>-|TRBJ1-4|TRBV2|-
CASSDLGQNNEKLFF
TGTGCCAGCAGTGATCTTGGACAAAATAATGAAAAACTGTTTTTT
>-|TRBJ1-5|TRBV7-9|-
CASSLGGAGQPQHF
TGTGCCAGCAGCTTGGGGGGGGCGGGTCAGCCCCAGCATTTT
>-|TRBJ1-2|TRBV25-1|-
CASSEFTGFNGYTF
TGTGCCAGCAGTGAATTTACGGGGTTTAATGGCTACACCTTC
>TRBD2|TRBJ2-1|TRBV15|-
CATSRGPAGGYNEQFF
TGTGCCACCAGCAGAGGCCCAGCGGGAGGGTACAATGAGCAGTTCTTC
>-|TRBJ1-5|TRBV5-1|-
CASSLNPSTGPGDSNQPQHF
TGCGCCAGCAGCCTCAACCCCTCGACAGGTCCCGGAGATAGCAATCAGCCCCAGCATTTT
>-|TRBJ2-7|TRBV10-3|-
CAIGDREEAYEQYF
TGTGCCATCGGAGACAGGGAGGAAGCCTACGAGCAGTACTTC
>-|TRBJ1-1|TRBV11-2|-
CASSFQRGPEGVTEAFF
TGTGCCAGCAGCTTTCAACGAGGTCCCGAGGGGGTAACTGAAGCTTTCTTT
>TRBD2|TRBJ2-5|TRBV5-4|-
CASSLPSGGAYQETQYF
TGTGCCAGCAGCTTGCCTAGCGGGGGAGCGTACCAAGAGACCCAGTACTTC
>TRBD2|TRBJ2-7|TRBV4-1|-
CASSHNSGSQYEQYF
TGCGCCAGCAGCCATAATAGCGGGAGTCAATACGAGCAGTACTTC
>TRBD1|TRBJ2-7|TRBV5-5|-
CASSYGRGHYEQYF
TGTGCCAGCAGCTACGGCAGGGGGCACTACGAGCAGTACTTC
>-|TRBJ2-7|TRBV11-2|-
CASSLDAFTHEQYF
TGTGCCAGCAGCTTAGATGCATTTACACACGAGCAGTACTTC
>TRBD1|TRBJ2-2|TRBV4-2|-
CASSQDRGQGANTGELFF
TGTGCCAGCAGCCAAGATCGGGGACAGGGGGCGAACACCGGGGAGCTGTTTTTT
>TRBD1|TRBJ1-1|TRBV6-6|-
CASSSGGTGTGFSAFF
TGTGCCAGCAGTTCAGGGGGAACCGGGACAGGGTTTTCGGCTTTCTTT
>TRBD1|TRBJ1-5|TRBV4-1|-
CASSQDMAGGHQPQHF
TGCGCCAGCAGCCAAGATATGGCAGGGGGCCATCAGCCCCAGCATTTT
>-|TRBJ1-6|TRBV5-4|-
CASSLVRQAGLHF
TGTGCCAGCAGCTTGGTTCGACAGGCGGGCCTCCACTTT
>-|TRBJ2-1|TRBV19|few
CASSLAPGIDEQFF
TGTGCCAGTAGTCTCGCCCCAGGGATCGATGAGCAGTTCTTC
>-|TRBJ2-5|TRBV5-1|-
CASSYMSAAGETQYF
TGCGCCAGCAGCTACATGTCGGCAGCCGGGGAGACCCAGTACTTC
>TRBD1|TRBJ1-4|TRBV7-9|-
CASSLGGRGDRNEKLFF
TGTGCCAGCAGCTTAGGAGGGAGGGGGGACAGGAATGAAAAACTGTTTTTT
>TRBD1|TRBJ2-3|TRBV6-4|once
CASSDSFGTEGTDTQYF
TGTGCCAGCAGTGACTCCTTCGGGACAGAAGGCACAGATACGCAGTATTTT
>TRBD1|TRBJ1-2|TRBV5-5|-
CASSLADRENYGYTF
TGTGCCAGCAGCTTGGCCGACAGGGAGAACTATGGCTACACCTTC
>TRBD1|TRBJ1-5|TRBV19|-
CASSDRGSQPQHF
TGTGCCAGTAGCGACAGGGGCAGTCAGCCCCAGCATTTT
>TRBD2|TRBJ2-1|TRBV4-2|-
CASSQEGLAVYNEQFF
TGTGCCAGCAGCCAAGAAGGGCTAGCGGTCTACAATGAGCAGTTCTTC
>-|TRBJ2-7|TRBV6-1|few
CASASGASTYEQYF
TGTGCCAGCGCTTCAGGGGCGAGCACCTACGAGCAGTACTTC
>-|TRBJ2-3|TRBV2|-
CASTSGDARYF
TGTGCCAGCACCTCGGGGGATGCGCGGTATTTT
>TRBD2|TRBJ2-3|TRBV4-1|-
CASSQNSGRLITTDTQYF
TGCGCCAGCAGCCAGAACAGCGGGAGGCTTATAACCACAGATACGCAGTATTTT
>-|TRBJ1-3|TRBV20-1|-
CSARKGPPIYF
TGCAGTGCTAGAAAGGGGCCCCCCATATATTTT
>TRBD1|TRBJ2-5|TRBV7-9|-
CASSFRDSRTETQYF
TGTGCCAGCAGCTTCCGGGACAGTAGGACCGAGACCCAGTACTTC
>-|TRBJ2-3|TRBV2|-
CAVSTGLSTDTQYF
TGTGCCGTATCAACAGGGCTCAGCACAGATACGCAGTATTTT
>-|TRBJ1-5|TRBV4-1|-
CASRVFRDSNQPQHF
TGCGCCAGCAGGGTGTTCAGGGATAGCAATCAGCCCCAGCATTTT